These 25 T cell receptor beta chains share one sample of origin, sequenced in a study of T cell responses to AZD1222 COVID-19 vaccine. TCRdb's copy holds only in-frame clones and misses some; the assay was immunoSEQ multiplex PCR. The profile shows fewer than 120,000 clones, around 90% of them singletons. Specimen: peripheral blood, collected 28 days after the second AZD1222 dose. These receptors originate from an adult who received the AZD1222 COVID-19 vaccine.

The V gene is TRBV7-2, the J gene TRBJ2-2, with a possible D match to TRBD2 (7 bases). Germline V gene sequence: CDR1 SGHTA, CDR2 FQGNSA. Between the trimmed V and J ends, which lost 5 bases and 6 bases, there was a span of 19 bases. The CDR3 runs to 16 residues. CDR3 region: CASSTRGGQGSGELFF. The CDR3 region has the DNA TGTGCCAGCAGCACTAGGGGGGGCCAGGGCTCCGGGGAGCTGTTTTTT.

The chain uses TRBV11-2 and TRBJ1-4; no definite D call. The CDR3 runs 14 residues. The V end was cut by 5 bases, the J end by 5 bases, with 12 bases between. Germline V gene sequence: CDR1 SGHAT, CDR2 FQNNGV. In DNA form, the CDR3 reads TGTGCCAGCAGCCCCGGCGGTTTCAATGAAAAACTGTTTTTT. The encoded protein is CASSPGGFNEKLFF.

The chain combines TRBV2 with TRBJ1-1; D call uncertain. The CDR3 length is 13 residues. Trimming took 6 bases from V and 4 from J, leaving 12 bases between them. Germline CDR1 and CDR2: SNHLY and FYNNEI. CDR3 bases: TGTGCCAGCAGGATAGAATGGGGCACTGAAGCTTTCTTT. It codes for CASRIEWGTEAFF.

The DNA for the CDR3 is TGTGCCAGTAGTATGGGAGGGTACAATGAGCAGTTCTTC. This encodes CASSMGGYNEQFF. The chain employs TRBV19 and TRBJ2-1; TRBD2 aligns across 7 bases. Germline V CDR1 and CDR2: LNHDA, SQIVND (reference sequence). This CDR3 has 13 residues. V was clipped by 3 bases and J by 4 bases; unmatched bases: 0.

The chain employs TRBV28 and TRBJ1-2; unclear D gene. Trimming left V 3 bases short and J 8 bases short, with 22 bases between. Germline CDR1 is MDHEN and CDR2 is SYDVKM. The CDR3 has 16 residues. CDR3 DNA sequence: TGTGCCAGCAGTTTCCCTCGAGGGTACGACCCCCAAGGCTACACCTTC. It is translated as CASSFPRGYDPQGYTF.

The gene calls are TRBV7-9 and TRBJ1-4; no clear D gene. The germline V gene encodes CDR1 SEHNR and CDR2 FQNEAQ (reference sequence). The V gene lost 1 base and the J gene lost 7 bases, with 10 bases spanning the gap. The CDR3 has 14 amino acids. The CDR3 sequence is CASSLGAGSEKLFF. The CDR3 bases are TGTGCCAGCAGCTTAGGGGCAGGAAGTGAAAAACTGTTTTTT.

The DNA for the CDR3 is TGTGCCAGCAGGCCTATGAGCCTCTCCTACGAGCAGTACTTC. This translates into CASRPMSLSYEQYF. The chain joins TRBV21-1 to TRBJ2-7; the table's TRBD2 call for D was not verified on the DNA. TRBV21-1 is a pseudogene segment. The CDR3 sequence is 14 residues long.

The chain links TRBV6-6 to TRBJ1-3; D not resolved. Germline lookup yields CDR1 MNHNY and CDR2 SVGAGI (reference sequence). V was trimmed by 2 bases and J by 1 base, leaving 6 bases between them. The CDR3 spans 14 residues. The CDR3 sequence: CASSYGGSGNTIYF. CDR3 DNA: TGTGCCAGCAGTTACGGCGGGTCTGGAAACACCATATATTTT.

V gene TRBV19 combines with J gene TRBJ2-3; no clear D. Germline V lookup: CDR1 LNHDA, CDR2 SQIVND (reference sequence). The CDR3 is 14 residues long. V lost 0 bases, J lost 8 bases, and 12 bases lay in between. The DNA for the CDR3 is TGTGCCAGTAGTATAGAACCGACGTGGGGTACGCAGTATTTT. It yields the protein CASSIEPTWGTQYF.

This clone was seen just once. The CDR3 loop is CASSPHPDRGGYGYTF. The CDR3 region has the DNA TGTGCCAGCAGCCCGCACCCGGACAGGGGTGGCTATGGCTACACCTTC. The V and J genes are TRBV7-2 and TRBJ1-2; 9 bases fit TRBD1. CDR3 length: 16 amino acids. J gave up 4 bases and V 5 bases, and 11 bases lay outside the gene matches. Germline V gene lookup returns CDR1 SGHTA and CDR2 FQGNSA.

This clone came up once. This chain connects TRBV9 to TRBJ2-7, with TRBD2 matching 13 bases. V lost 4 bases to trimming and J lost 2 bases; unmatched junction nucleotides: 3. Germline CDR1 reads SGDLS; CDR2 reads YYNGEE. This CDR3 region has 15 residues. The CDR3 protein is CASSPGTSGTYEQYF. The CDR3 nucleotides are TGTGCCAGCAGCCCAGGGACTAGCGGGACCTACGAGCAGTACTTC.

The rearrangement links TRBV5-6 to TRBJ1-2; D remains ambiguous. Germline CDR1 and CDR2: SGHDT and YYEEEE. The CDR3 consists of 13 residues. V dropped 4 bases and J dropped 8 bases, with 15 bases sitting between them. The CDR3 DNA follows: TGTGCCAGCAGCCCGGATAGCCGTCGCGGCTACACCTTC. The encoded protein is CASSPDSRRGYTF.

V usage is TRBV4-2 and J usage is TRBJ2-2; possibly TRBD2 for D (6 bases). Germline V lookup: CDR1 LGHNA, CDR2 YNFKEQ. The CDR3 loop spans 13 amino acids. Trimming took 4 bases from V and 5 from J, leaving 8 bases between them. DNA of the CDR3: TGTGCCAGCAGCCGGGCGGGGACCGGGGAGCTGTTTTTT. It codes for CASSRAGTGELFF.

The V and J genes are TRBV7-9 and TRBJ2-1; 9 bases line up with TRBD2. With V trimmed by 11 bases and J by 4 bases, 9 bases remained unmatched. CDR1 is SEHNR, CDR2 FQNEAQ, per germline (reference sequence). The CDR3 is made up of 14 amino acids. The CDR3 nucleotides read TGTGCCTCCGACTCAAGCGGGGGGTACAATGAGCAGTTCTTC. This encodes CASDSSGGYNEQFF.

This sequence joins TRBV4-1 and TRBJ2-1; D unclear. The length of the CDR3 is 17 residues. Germline CDR1 MGHRA, CDR2 YSYEKL. V gave up 1 base and J gave up 5 bases, with 18 bases separating them. The CDR3 here is CASSQVDLGLINNEQFF. In nucleotides, the CDR3 is TGCGCCAGCAGCCAAGTTGATCTGGGTTTGATTAACAATGAGCAGTTCTTC.

This clone has a single count. The chain recombines TRBV5-4 with TRBJ2-2, with 12 bases aligning to TRBD1. Germline CDR1 SGHNT, CDR2 YYREEE (reference sequence). The CDR3 loop spans 15 amino acids. Germline trimming cut 3 bases from V and 5 bases from J; bases unmatched to any gene: 2. CDR3 residues: CASSWDRGRTGELFF. Written as DNA, the CDR3 is TGTGCCAGCAGCTGGGACAGGGGGCGGACCGGGGAGCTGTTTTTT.

J is TRBJ2-7 and V is TRBV5-1; D remains unclear. Trimming shortened V by 1 base and J by 3 bases, and 8 bases separated the two germline ends. CDR3 length: 13 residues. From germline, CDR1 is SGHRS and CDR2 YFSETQ. The CDR3 nucleotides read TGCGCCAGCAGCTTGTCAGGCCACTACGAGCAGTACTTC. Translation: CASSLSGHYEQYF. Based on the CDR3 plus reference TRBV5-1 and TRBJ2-7, the full variable domain is KAGVTQTPRYLIKTRGQQVTLSCSPISGHRSVSWYQQTPGQGLQFLFEYFSETQRNKGNFPGRFSGRQFSNSRSEMNVSTLELGDSALYLCASSLSGHYEQYFGPGTRLTVT.

The J gene is TRBJ1-5, the V gene TRBV29-1, with 8 positions matching TRBD1. Germline loops: CDR1 SQVTM, CDR2 ANQGSEA. The CDR3 length is 17 residues. The J segment lost 0 bases and the V segment lost 5 bases, leaving 12 bases of the junction unmatched. CDR3 residues: CSVTDRVGQHSNQPQHF. The CDR3 DNA is TGCAGCGTTACGGACAGGGTCGGTCAACATAGCAATCAGCCCCAGCATTTT.

The V call is TRBV3-1 (or the pseudogene TRBV3-2), the J call TRBJ2-2; TRBD2 is a possible D gene (6 bases). The V gene's germline CDR1 is LGHDT and CDR2 YNNKEL (reference sequence). V dropped 2 bases and J dropped 6 bases, with 16 bases sitting between them. The CDR3 contains 16 residues. CDR3: CASSQLPVLAAGELFF. The CDR3 nucleotides read TGTGCCAGCAGCCAACTCCCTGTACTAGCCGCCGGGGAGCTGTTTTTT.

The rearrangement joins TRBV5-1 to TRBJ2-2; weak D call: TRBD1 (5 bases). CDR1 SGHRS and CDR2 YFSETQ come from the germline V gene. There are 15 residues in the CDR3. V was pared by 4 bases and J by 7 bases, with 17 bases between. The CDR3 is CASSPYSGQGGELFF. The CDR3 DNA is TGCGCCAGCAGCCCATACTCAGGTCAGGGCGGGGAGCTGTTTTTT. Full variable domain (missing parts from reference TRBV5-1 and TRBJ2-2): KAGVTQTPRYLIKTRGQQVTLSCSPISGHRSVSWYQQTPGQGLQFLFEYFSETQRNKGNFPGRFSGRQFSNSRSEMNVSTLELGDSALYLCASSPYSGQGGELFFGEGSRLTVL.

The count of this clone is one. This chain connects TRBV7-9 to TRBJ2-3; TRBD1 agrees at 9 bases. CDR3 length equals 15 residues. Trimming at V came to 6 bases and at J to 1 base, leaving 5 bases not matched to a gene. Germline lookup yields CDR1 SEHNR and CDR2 FQNEAQ (reference sequence). The CDR3 region has the DNA TGTGCCAGCAGTCGGACAGGGGTAGGCACAGATACGCAGTATTTT. Translating it yields CASSRTGVGTDTQYF.

The chain carries TRBV9 and TRBJ2-1, with D hard to call. CDR3 length equals 15 residues. The V gene lost 3 bases and the J gene lost 1 base, with 11 bases spanning the gap. Germline assignment: CDR1 SGDLS and CDR2 YYNGEE. The CDR3 spells CASSAQLTSYNEQFF. In DNA form, the CDR3 reads TGTGCCAGCAGCGCCCAACTTACTTCCTACAATGAGCAGTTCTTC. The complete variable domain, with remaining parts taken from reference TRBV9 and TRBJ2-1, reads DSGVTQTPKHLITATGQRVTLRCSPRSGDLSVYWYQQSLDQGLQFLIQYYNGEERAKGNILERFSAQQFPDLHSELNLSSLELGDSALYFCASSAQLTSYNEQFFGPGTRLTVL.

The chain carries TRBV29-1 and TRBJ1-1, with unresolved D. The V end was cut by 8 bases, the J end by 4 bases, with 14 bases between. The CDR3 runs to 12 residues. The germline V gene encodes CDR1 SQVTM and CDR2 ANQGSEA. The CDR3 coding sequence is TGCAGCTCTTGGGTCGGCGGCACTGAAGCTTTCTTT. This codes for CSSWVGGTEAFF.

Written as DNA, the CDR3 is TGCGCCAGCAGCTTGGATGCCAGCAACCGAGGCTACACCTTC. Its protein is CASSLDASNRGYTF. V is TRBV5-1 and J is TRBJ1-2; no reliable D call. CDR1 is SGHRS and CDR2 is YFSETQ in the germline V gene. V was pared by 0 bases and J by 8 bases, with 14 bases between. The CDR3 has 14 amino acids.

The V gene is TRBV10-3, the J gene TRBJ2-7; D is tentatively TRBD1 or TRBD2 (7 bases each). CDR3 size: 16 residues. Germline CDR1 reads ENHRY; CDR2 reads SYGVKD. Trimming removed 4 bases at V and 3 bases at J, with 19 bases between. The CDR3, as DNA: TGTGCCATCAGTGGACAGGGAACGAGGACTAGCTACGAGCAGTACTTC. Amino acids: CAISGQGTRTSYEQYF.